Shown below are 12 T cell receptor beta chains from a single sample sequenced in a study of response to subunit inactivated influenza vaccine. TCRdb processed the RT-PCR reads anew with MiXCR; each CDR3 protein has one entry. Found here are approximately 500,000 distinct CDR3 sequences, over 10% of them singletons; the top ten hold around 14%. The sample consisted of PBMCs from blood, taken 35 to 45 days after vaccination. The receptors derive from a man in his fifties or sixties who received an inactivated influenza vaccine.

The rearrangement uses TRBV20-1 and TRBJ2-7; D remains ambiguous. This CDR3 is built from 12 residues. The germline V gene has CDR1 DFQATT and CDR2 SNEGSKA (reference sequence). The V gene lost 6 bases and the J gene lost 2 bases, with 11 bases spanning the gap. The CDR3 DNA sequence: TGCAGTGCCCAAGCCAACCCCTACGAGCAGTACTTC. Translation gives CSAQANPYEQYF.

This clonotype came up a few times. The chain carries TRBV6-5 and TRBJ1-3; the D is unclear. V was pared by 2 bases and J by 0 bases, with 11 bases between. This CDR3 is 16 amino acids long. CDR1 and CDR2 from the germline V gene are MNHEY and SVGAGI. The CDR3, as DNA: TGTGCCAGCAGTTACGATGTCGGACTCTCTGGAAACACCATATATTTT. It encodes CASSYDVGLSGNTIYF.

V gene TRBV27 combines with J gene TRBJ2-2; tentatively, D is TRBD2 (5 bases). In germline, CDR1 is MNHEY, CDR2 SMNVEV (reference sequence). The CDR3 extends over 16 amino acids. Trimming took 3 bases from V and 2 from J, leaving 13 bases between them. CDR3 region: CASSFAFGINTGELFF. The CDR3 nucleotides are TGTGCCAGCAGTTTTGCGTTCGGGATCAACACCGGGGAGCTGTTTTTT.

V is TRBV20-1 and J is TRBJ2-7; no reliable D call. This CDR3 contains 13 residues. Germline values: CDR1 DFQATT, CDR2 SNEGSKA (reference sequence). Trimming cost V 1 base and J 6 bases, with 13 bases left between them. The chain's CDR3 is CSARVLSRSEQYF. In DNA form, the CDR3 reads TGCAGTGCTAGAGTTTTATCCAGGAGCGAGCAGTACTTC.

This clonotype was seen at least ten times. The gene calls are TRBV7-9 and TRBJ1-6; D not certain. This CDR3 region has 15 residues. The germline V gene encodes CDR1 SEHNR and CDR2 FQNEAQ (reference sequence). The V and J ends lost 4 bases and 15 bases respectively, with 22 bases between them. The CDR3 sequence: CASSSRPSPSSDLHF. As DNA, the CDR3 is TGTGCCAGCAGCTCTCGACCGTCCCCATCCTCGGACCTCCACTTT.

A note on this clonotype: A read error may explain this, as a much larger clone is one base away. This chain links TRBV3-1 with TRBJ2-1; perhaps TRBD2 as D (5 bases). Trimming took off 0 bases at V and 14 bases at J, with 11 bases between the two ends. CDR1 is LGHDT, CDR2 YNNKEL, per germline (reference sequence). The CDR3 consists of 12 residues. The CDR3 coding sequence is TGTGCCAGCAGCCAAGATGACGTGAGGGAGTTCTTC. Translating it yields CASSQDDVREFF.

CDR3 amino acids: CASSATGGSYNEQFF. Here the CDR3 DNA reads TGTGCCAGCAGCGCGACAGGGGGGTCCTACAATGAGCAGTTCTTC. The chain recombines TRBV7-8 with TRBJ2-1, with 9 bases that match TRBD1. The CDR3 consists of 15 residues. Trimming at V came to 5 bases and at J to 1 base, leaving 3 bases not matched to a gene. Germline V gene lookup returns CDR1 SGHVS and CDR2 FQNEAQ.

The chain joins TRBV7-8 to TRBJ2-1; 11 bases line up with TRBD2. The ends lost 5 bases at V and 10 bases at J; junction bases unmatched: 13. From germline, CDR1 is SGHVS and CDR2 FQNEAQ. CDR3 length: 16 amino acids. As DNA, the CDR3 is TGTGCCAGCAGCGTGGGACTAGCGGAGCGAGCGGTCGAGCAGTTCTTC. Translation gives CASSVGLAERAVEQFF.

This clonotype was found many times. The CDR3 coding sequence is TGTGCCAGCAGTCCTCGAGGTTACGAGTGGAAAGAGACCCAGTACTTC. This encodes CASSPRGYEWKETQYF. V is TRBV27 and J is TRBJ2-5; no definite D call. Germline V gene lookup returns CDR1 MNHEY and CDR2 SMNVEV (reference sequence). The V end was cut by 5 bases, the J end by 3 bases, with 19 bases between. The CDR3 is 16 residues long.

There are a few counts of this clonotype. This chain uses TRBV5-1 with TRBJ1-2; D possibly corresponds to TRBD1 (5 bases). This CDR3 has 16 amino acids. Trimming removed 0 bases from V and 2 bases from J, with 14 bases in between. In germline, CDR1 is SGHRS, CDR2 YFSETQ. The CDR3 DNA follows: TGCGCCAGCAGCTTGGATCCCGGGACGGGGAACTATGGCTACACCTTC. It encodes CASSLDPGTGNYGYTF.

This clonotype appeared many times. The CDR3 nucleotides read TGTGCCAGCAGCCCAGGAGGTGGATACGAGCAGTACTTC. This gives the protein CASSPGGGYEQYF. The rearrangement joins TRBV7-9 to TRBJ2-7, with D perhaps TRBD2 (5 bases). CDR3 size: 13 residues. Between the trimmed V and J ends, which lost 5 bases and 4 bases, there was a span of 12 bases. Per the germline V gene, CDR1 is SEHNR and CDR2 is FQNEAQ (reference sequence). The full variable domain, completed using reference TRBV7-9 and TRBJ2-7, is DTGVSQNPRHKITKRGQNVTFRCDPISEHNRLYWYRQTLGQGPEFLTYFQNEAQLEKSRLLSDRFSAERPKGSFSTLEIQRTEQGDSAMYLCASSPGGGYEQYFGPGTRLTVT.

CDR3 sequence (DNA): TGTGCCAGCAGCTTAGCGAGAGAGACAGAGCAGTACTTC. Translating gives CASSLARETEQYF. V gene TRBV7-2 combines with J gene TRBJ2-7; no clear D. There are 13 residues in the CDR3. Trimming shortened V by 0 bases and J by 7 bases, and 10 bases separated the two germline ends. Germline V CDR1 and CDR2: SGHTA, FQGNSA.